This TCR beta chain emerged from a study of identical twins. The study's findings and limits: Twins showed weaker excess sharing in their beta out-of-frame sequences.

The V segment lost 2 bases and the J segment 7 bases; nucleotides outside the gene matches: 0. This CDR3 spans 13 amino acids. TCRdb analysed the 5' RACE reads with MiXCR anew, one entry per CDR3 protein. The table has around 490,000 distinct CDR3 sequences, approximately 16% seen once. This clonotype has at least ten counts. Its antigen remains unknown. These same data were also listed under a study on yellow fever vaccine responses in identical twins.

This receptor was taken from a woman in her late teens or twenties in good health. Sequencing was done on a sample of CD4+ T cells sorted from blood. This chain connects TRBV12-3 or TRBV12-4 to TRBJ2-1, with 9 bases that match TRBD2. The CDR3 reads CASSLLAGNEQFF. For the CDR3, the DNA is TGTGCCAGCAGTTTACTAGCGGGAAATGAGCAGTTCTTC.